This TCR beta chain stems from a study of T cells of healthy individuals. One entry per CDR3 protein, called by TCRdb with MiXCR from the 5' RACE reads. The sample has 63,000 or so distinct CDR3 sequences; 15% to 20% are singletons. This clonotype was counted many times. The clonotype comes from a human donor in good health.

The CDR3 region has the DNA TGTGCCAGCAGCTTCGTTGACAGGGGGATCGACGAGCAGTACTTC. Amino acid sequence: CASSFVDRGIDEQYF. The V call is TRBV7-8, the J call TRBJ2-7; 9 bases line up with TRBD1. CDR3 length: 15 residues. Germline CDR1 and CDR2: SGHVS and FQNEAQ. V was clipped by 3 bases and J by 5 bases; unmatched bases: 8.